The 28 T cell receptor beta chains below all came from one sample that was sequenced in a study of blood T cell repertoires in COVID-19. Sequencing used immunoSEQ multiplex PCR; TCRdb keeps in-frame clones, though not all of them. The table shows around 97,000 clones, with about 80% occurring only once. Sequencing used peripheral blood. The receptor set was obtained from a human donor in a cohort sampled during active COVID-19.

This chain joins TRBV5-1 and TRBJ2-7, with 9 bases lining up with TRBD2. Trimming removed 4 bases from V and 4 bases from J; junction bases left unmatched: 9. The germline V gene encodes CDR1 SGHRS and CDR2 YFSETQ. The CDR3 is made up of 15 amino acids. The CDR3: CASSLPGLASYEQYF. CDR3 DNA sequence: TGCGCCAGCAGCCTCCCGGGACTAGCTTCGTACGAGCAGTACTTC.

V is TRBV3-1 (or the pseudogene TRBV3-2) and J is TRBJ1-1; TRBD1 matches 7 bases. V dropped 0 bases and J dropped 3; count of bases not matched to a gene: 13. This CDR3 spans 18 amino acids. Germline V gene sequence: CDR1 LGHDT, CDR2 YNNKEL (reference sequence). This CDR3 reads CASSQERGQGVGDTEAFF. CDR3 nucleotides: TGTGCCAGCAGCCAAGAACGGGGGCAGGGGGTCGGCGACACTGAAGCTTTCTTT.

The V gene is TRBV7-2, the J gene TRBJ2-2; D not certain. Trimming took off 4 bases at V and 0 bases at J, with 6 bases between the two ends. The CDR3 extends over 14 amino acids. CDR1 and CDR2 (germline): SGHTA, FQGNSA. CDR3 residues: CASSSTPNTGELFF. The CDR3 nucleotides are TGTGCCAGCAGCTCGACTCCGAACACCGGGGAGCTGTTTTTT.

The chain links TRBV12-3 or TRBV12-4 to TRBJ2-5, with D perhaps matching TRBD1 (5 bases). V lost 3 bases and J 1 base, leaving 6 bases between the germline ends. This CDR3 spans 13 amino acids. The CDR3 is CASSFTGQETQYF. The DNA of the CDR3 is TGTGCCAGCAGTTTCACAGGCCAAGAGACCCAGTACTTC.

The chain's CDR3 is CASSLWTATNYGYTF. The CDR3 bases are TGCGCCAGCAGCTTGTGGACAGCTACCAACTATGGCTACACCTTC. J is TRBJ1-2 and V is TRBV5-1, with D possibly TRBD1 on 6 matching bases. The CDR3 is made up of 15 amino acids. CDR1 is SGHRS and CDR2 is YFSETQ in the germline V gene. V was trimmed by 1 base and J by 2 bases, leaving 12 bases between them.

This chain uses TRBV7-8 with TRBJ1-1; weak D call: TRBD1 (5 bases). Trimming left V 4 bases short and J 6 bases short, with 27 bases between. Germline V gene sequence: CDR1 SGHVS, CDR2 FQNEAQ. The CDR3 spans 18 residues. CDR3 sequence reads: CASSSLSRQNRAAAEAFF. CDR3 nucleotide sequence: TGTGCCAGCAGCTCTCTTAGCCGACAGAATAGGGCGGCGGCTGAAGCTTTCTTT. The complete variable domain, with remaining parts taken from reference TRBV7-8 and TRBJ1-1, reads GAGVSQSPRYKVAKRGQDVALRCDPISGHVSLFWYQQALGQGPEFLTYFQNEAQLDKSGLPSDRFFAERPEGSVSTLKIQRTQQEDSAVYLCASSSLSRQNRAAAEAFFGQGTRLTVV.

The chain couples TRBV27 to TRBJ1-1; the D is unclear. This CDR3 contains 13 residues. V was pared by 2 bases and J by 5 bases, with 9 bases between. Germline V gene data show CDR1 as MNHEY and CDR2 as SMNVEV (reference sequence). The CDR3 reads CASSLRSLTEAFF. CDR3 nucleotide sequence: TGTGCCAGCAGTTTAAGGAGTTTGACTGAAGCTTTCTTT.

The rearrangement links TRBV5-1 to TRBJ2-3, with 9 bases fitting TRBD2. V shed 1 base and J 8 bases; nucleotides not matched to a gene: 11. In germline, CDR1 is SGHRS, CDR2 YFSETQ. This CDR3 has 16 residues. The CDR3 here is CASSLYPRGGQGTQYF. The CDR3 nucleotides are TGCGCCAGCAGCTTGTATCCGCGGGGGGGCCAGGGTACGCAGTATTTT.

This clone has just one count. The rearrangement joins TRBV2 to TRBJ2-2; TRBD2 is a possible D gene (6 bases). This CDR3 has 16 residues. The germline V gene has CDR1 SNHLY and CDR2 FYNNEI. The V end was cut by 8 bases, the J end by 0 bases, with 16 bases between. The CDR3 spells CASHREAGTNTGELFF. The CDR3 DNA follows: TGTGCCAGCCACAGAGAGGCGGGGACGAACACCGGGGAGCTGTTTTTT.

The chain is built from TRBV19 and TRBJ2-3; D uncertain. V lost 7 bases, J lost 9 bases, and 11 bases lay in between. Germline CDR1 LNHDA, CDR2 SQIVND (reference sequence). This CDR3 comprises 11 residues. The CDR3 reads CASMGLWTQYF. In nucleotides, the CDR3 is TGTGCCAGTATGGGCCTTTGGACGCAGTATTTT.

This clone showed up just once. The chain couples TRBV27 to TRBJ2-7; D gene ambiguous. The CDR3 consists of 15 residues. Germline CDR1 reads MNHEY; CDR2 reads SMNVEV (reference sequence). V lost 2 bases, J lost 2 bases, and 13 bases lay in between. CDR3 in DNA: TGTGCCAGCAGTTTAAAGGAGACCTCCACCTACGAGCAGTACTTC. Translation gives CASSLKETSTYEQYF.

V and J are TRBV19 and TRBJ1-4; no clear D gene. Germline V lookup: CDR1 LNHDA, CDR2 SQIVND (reference sequence). The CDR3 loop spans 12 amino acids. The V gene lost 10 bases and the J gene lost 8 bases, with 14 bases spanning the gap. DNA for the CDR3: TGTGCCACCGCCACCTACTCAGAAAAACTGTTTTTT. It encodes CATATYSEKLFF.

The chain links TRBV6-5 to TRBJ1-6; TRBD1 is a possible D gene (5 bases). This CDR3 region has 14 residues. Germline V gene sequence: CDR1 MNHEY, CDR2 SVGAGI. Between the trimmed V and J ends, which lost 1 base and 9 bases, there was a span of 10 bases. CDR3 coding DNA: TGTGCCAGCAGTTACTTAGGGGCAGGTTCACCCCTCCACTTT. It translates to CASSYLGAGSPLHF.

The chain recombines TRBV10-3 with TRBJ2-2; tentative D call: TRBD1 (7 bases). The ends were cut back, 6 bases at V and 0 bases at J, with 8 bases in the middle. The germline V gene has CDR1 ENHRY and CDR2 SYGVKD. This CDR3 contains 14 residues. The CDR3, as DNA: TGTGCCATCAGCAGGGGGGCGAACACCGGGGAGCTGTTTTTT. Residues: CAISRGANTGELFF.

The V call is TRBV19, the J call TRBJ2-2, with 9 nucleotides matching TRBD1. Germline CDR1 LNHDA, CDR2 SQIVND (reference sequence). J lost 5 bases, V lost 5 bases, and 6 bases had no gene match. This CDR3 region has 15 residues. The CDR3 DNA reads TGTGCCAGTAGTCCACAGGGGGCGCAGACCGGGGAGCTGTTTTTT. Amino acid sequence: CASSPQGAQTGELFF. Together with reference TRBV19 and TRBJ2-2, the CDR3 gives the full variable domain: DGGITQSPKYLFRKEGQNVTLSCEQNLNHDAMYWYRQDPGQGLRLIYYSQIVNDFQKGDIAEGYSVSREKKESFPLTVTSAQKNPTAFYLCASSPQGAQTGELFFGEGSRLTVL.

The CDR3 DNA reads as TGTGCCAGCAGCCCAGTGGGGACAGGGAGGTGGAATGAGCAGTTCTTC. It codes for CASSPVGTGRWNEQFF. The chain combines TRBV7-8 with TRBJ2-1, with TRBD1 identical over 9 bases. The CDR3 extends over 16 amino acids. Germline-derived CDR1 and CDR2 are SGHVS and FQNEAQ. The ends lost 5 bases at V and 7 bases at J; junction bases unmatched: 12. The full variable domain, its missing parts supplied by reference TRBV7-8 and TRBJ2-1, is GAGVSQSPRYKVAKRGQDVALRCDPISGHVSLFWYQQALGQGPEFLTYFQNEAQLDKSGLPSDRFFAERPEGSVSTLKIQRTQQEDSAVYLCASSPVGTGRWNEQFFGPGTRLTVL.

J is TRBJ1-3 and V is TRBV4-1, with D possibly being TRBD1 (5 bases). CDR1 MGHRA and CDR2 YSYEKL come from the germline V gene. V dropped 0 bases and J dropped 2 bases, with 8 bases sitting between them. This CDR3 region has 15 residues. The CDR3 loop reads CASSQERTTGNTIYF. The CDR3 DNA sequence: TGCGCCAGCAGCCAAGAAAGGACAACTGGAAACACCATATATTTT.

This clone was seen only once. CDR3 nucleotide sequence: TGCGCCAGCAGCCGTTTCGGGACAGGGGGGAACACAGATACGCAGTATTTT. This gives the protein CASSRFGTGGNTDTQYF. V gene TRBV4-1 combines with J gene TRBJ2-3; 11 bases align to TRBD1. J gave up 2 bases and V 4 bases, and 8 bases lay outside the gene matches. This CDR3 is 17 amino acids long. Germline V gene lookup returns CDR1 MGHRA and CDR2 YSYEKL.

The V gene is TRBV5-1, the J gene TRBJ1-1; tentatively, D is TRBD1 (5 bases). This CDR3 is built from 14 residues. Germline V gene sequence: CDR1 SGHRS, CDR2 YFSETQ. Trimming cost V 0 bases and J 4 bases, with 10 bases left between them. This CDR3 reads CASSLGVRGTEAFF. The CDR3 DNA follows: TGCGCCAGCAGCTTGGGCGTTAGGGGCACTGAAGCTTTCTTT.

The J gene is TRBJ2-3, the V gene TRBV9; possible D gene TRBD2, 6 bases. The CDR3 contains 16 residues. Germline values: CDR1 SGDLS, CDR2 YYNGEE. V shed 3 bases and J shed 0 bases, with 14 bases lying between them. The CDR3, as DNA: TGTGCCAGCAGCGCACTTAGCGGCACTAGCACAGATACGCAGTATTTT. It codes for CASSALSGTSTDTQYF.

The chain recombines TRBV10-3 with TRBJ2-3, with 8 bases aligning to TRBD2. The CDR3 is 15 residues long. CDR1 is ENHRY and CDR2 is SYGVKD in the germline V gene. The trim removed 6 bases at V and 6 bases at J, leaving 11 bases unmatched. CDR3 region: CAIRSGRGGPDTQYF. In DNA form, the CDR3 reads TGTGCCATCAGGTCGGGTCGGGGGGGCCCGGATACGCAGTATTTT.

This chain links TRBV9 with TRBJ2-1; 10 nucleotides match TRBD2. With V trimmed by 4 bases and J by 3 bases, 4 bases remained unmatched. Germline lookup yields CDR1 SGDLS and CDR2 YYNGEE. CDR3 length equals 15 residues. CDR3 protein: CASSPLAGGYNEQFF. The CDR3 DNA is TGTGCCAGCAGCCCCTTAGCGGGGGGCTACAATGAGCAGTTCTTC.

This rearrangement joins TRBV7-9 to TRBJ1-2; possibly TRBD1 for D (6 bases). The V gene lost 2 bases and the J gene lost 0 bases, with 19 bases spanning the gap. Germline V gene data show CDR1 as SEHNR and CDR2 as FQNEAQ (reference sequence). The CDR3 runs 18 residues. The CDR3 coding sequence is TGTGCCAGCAGCTTATTTCCGCCCCGGACAGACTCTAACTATGGCTACACCTTC. Residues: CASSLFPPRTDSNYGYTF.

Ten or more counts support this clone. Other DNA variants within this sample encode the same CDR3. The chain recombines TRBV5-1 with TRBJ2-7, with D perhaps matching TRBD2 (6 bases). Trimming removed 4 bases from V and 2 bases from J, with 13 bases in between. This CDR3 region has 14 residues. Germline assignment: CDR1 SGHRS and CDR2 YFSETQ. The chain's CDR3 is CASSGDGGAYEQYF. Written as DNA, the CDR3 is TGCGCCAGCAGCGGGGACGGGGGTGCCTACGAGCAGTACTTC.

This chain's CDR3 is CASSLELWNSPLHF. The CDR3, as DNA: TGTGCCAGCAGTTTAGAGTTATGGAATTCACCCCTCCACTTT. The chain joins TRBV27 to TRBJ1-6; D is unclear. Trimming took 2 bases from V and 7 from J, leaving 9 bases between them. Germline CDR1 MNHEY, CDR2 SMNVEV (reference sequence). The CDR3 loop spans 14 amino acids.

The V gene is TRBV2, the J gene TRBJ1-5; 10 positions match TRBD1. Germline V lookup: CDR1 SNHLY, CDR2 FYNNEI. V gave up 7 bases and J gave up 3 bases; unmatched junction bases: 3. The CDR3 is made up of 14 amino acids. In DNA, the CDR3 is TGTGCCAGCACCGGGACAGGGGACAATCAGCCCCAGCATTTT. Amino acid sequence: CASTGTGDNQPQHF.

The V call is TRBV6-6, the J call TRBJ1-1; no definite D call. Per germline, CDR1 MNHNY and CDR2 SVGAGI (reference sequence). Trimming left V 5 bases short and J 1 base short, with 17 bases between. The CDR3 is made up of 16 amino acids. CDR3 coding DNA: TGTGCCAGCAGTCTCCCGCCAGGCCTTAGGAACACTGAAGCTTTCTTT. Encoded protein: CASSLPPGLRNTEAFF.

The chain has TRBV5-1 and TRBJ2-3, with TRBD1 identical over 7 bases. The germline V gene has CDR1 SGHRS and CDR2 YFSETQ. With V trimmed by 3 bases and J by 0 bases, 1 base remained unmatched. The CDR3 sequence is 14 residues long. Here the CDR3 reads CASSSTGSTDTQYF. The CDR3 nucleotides are TGCGCCAGCAGCTCGACAGGGAGCACAGATACGCAGTATTTT.